The clone carrying this TCR beta chain has only a few counts. Repertoires were generated with immunoSEQ multiplex PCR, while TCRdb's copy carries only in-frame clones and drops some. The table includes 2,000 to 2,500 clones, over 25% detected once. The source of the sample is a study of T cells in localized non-small cell lung cancer. V was shortened by 5 bases and J by 13 bases, with 12 bases between the two germline ends. Germline CDR1 reads MDHEN; CDR2 reads SYDVKM. This CDR3 is built from 12 residues. Researchers cut adjacent lung at least 2 cm from the tumor margin, and it showed no atypia. The chain joins TRBV28 to TRBJ1-6; D not resolved. This receptor was taken from a male donor aged 60 or over with stage II lung adenocarcinoma. Sequenced here: normal lung tissue next to the tumor, sampled before any cancer treatment. The CDR3 protein is CASSPPRGPLHF. CDR3 coding DNA: TGTGCCAGCAGTCCTCCCAGAGGGCCCCTCCACTTT.